Listed here are 30 T cell receptor beta chains from one sample, sequenced in a study of Graves' ophthalmopathy and Graves' hyperthyroidism. Scientists amplified the TCR beta CDR3 regions from RNA transcripts. RT-PCR with HTBI primers came first, then second-round multiplex PCR. MiXCR was run by TCRdb on the multiplex PCR reads, yielding one entry per CDR3 protein. The sample carries 200,000 to 250,000 distinct CDR3 sequences, under 25% recorded once. The source material was peripheral blood. Every receptor here comes from a woman in her fifties or sixties with Graves' ophthalmopathy.

This clonotype occurred a few times. The chain carries TRBV6-1 and TRBJ2-5; either TRBD1 or TRBD2 may supply D (5 bases each). This CDR3 spans 13 amino acids. The V end lost 7 bases, the J end lost 5 bases, and 14 bases lay between the germline ends. In germline, CDR1 is MNHNS, CDR2 SASEGT. The CDR3 is CASNPGPGETQYF. CDR3 sequence (DNA): TGTGCCAGCAACCCGGGGCCTGGGGAGACCCAGTACTTC.

This clonotype was recorded at least ten times. The J gene is TRBJ1-2, the V gene TRBV4-1, with TRBD1 identical over 7 bases. There are 14 residues in the CDR3. CDR1 and CDR2 (germline): MGHRA, YSYEKL. J was trimmed by 4 bases and V by 3 bases; bases with no gene match: 5. The CDR3 is CASSHGQAGYGYTF. DNA for the CDR3: TGCGCCAGCAGCCACGGACAGGCCGGCTATGGCTACACCTTC.

This clonotype was detected a few times. In DNA form, the CDR3 reads TGCAGTGCTAGAGCGGACAGGGGGCCTAATCAAAATCAGCCCCAGCATTTT. As protein: CSARADRGPNQNQPQHF. The chain combines TRBV20-1 with TRBJ1-5, with 11 bases matching TRBD1. The ends lost 1 base at V and 4 bases at J; junction bases unmatched: 9. Germline CDR1 reads DFQATT; CDR2 reads SNEGSKA (reference sequence). CDR3 length: 17 amino acids.

As regards this clonotype: Germline and junction disagree at one end, which may indicate a read error. The chain is built from TRBV2 and TRBJ2-6; D is tentatively TRBD1 or TRBD2 (5 bases each). The CDR3 covers 16 residues. Germline loops: CDR1 SNHLY, CDR2 FYNNEI. The CDR3 DNA follows: TGTGCCAGCAGTGGTCGAGGGTACTCTGGGGCCAACGTCCTGATTTTC. Its protein is CASSGRGYSGANVLIF.

The table lists this clonotype with many counts. The genes are TRBV11-1 and TRBJ2-7, with D perhaps TRBD1 (6 bases). In germline, CDR1 is SGHAT, CDR2 FQDESV (reference sequence). The V end lost 4 bases, the J end lost 4 bases, and 23 bases lay between the germline ends. The CDR3 is 17 amino acids. The CDR3 DNA sequence: TGTGCCAGCAGCTCCCATAGGTTGGGGGCCTACATGTACGAGCAGTACTTC. Translation gives CASSSHRLGAYMYEQYF.

This clonotype was observed at least ten times. The chain uses TRBV12-3 or TRBV12-4 and TRBJ2-2; no reliable D call. V gave up 9 bases and J gave up 1 base, with 9 bases separating them. CDR3 size: 13 residues. The CDR3 coding sequence is TGTGCCAGTCGGTCCGGGAACACCGGGGAGCTGTTTTTT. Translated, it gives CASRSGNTGELFF.

This clonotype was recorded many times. This chain joins TRBV12-3 or TRBV12-4 and TRBJ1-1, with 10 bases fitting TRBD1. The CDR3 covers 14 residues. Germline trimming cut 6 bases from V and 4 bases from J; bases unmatched to any gene: 5. CDR3 sequence (DNA): TGTGCCAGCAGCTGGGGACAGGGGTTCACTGAAGCTTTCTTT. Translation gives CASSWGQGFTEAFF.

The sample holds many counts of this clonotype. The genes are TRBV7-9 and TRBJ2-7; D possibly corresponds to TRBD1 (5 bases). This CDR3 is 14 amino acids long. The germline V gene has CDR1 SEHNR and CDR2 FQNEAQ (reference sequence). V gave up 3 bases and J gave up 6 bases, with 15 bases separating them. CDR3 amino acids: CASSLGHLQFEQYF. The CDR3 DNA reads TGTGCCAGCAGCTTGGGGCACCTCCAATTCGAGCAGTACTTC.

Many counts were recorded for this clonotype. The rearrangement joins TRBV20-1 to TRBJ1-6; D perhaps matches TRBD1 (6 bases). This CDR3 comprises 15 residues. V was clipped by 2 bases and J by 3 bases, with 11 bases between them. Germline loops: CDR1 DFQATT, CDR2 SNEGSKA (reference sequence). For the CDR3, the DNA is TGCAGTGCTAGATCGGGACAAAACTATAATTCACCCCTCCACTTT. This codes for CSARSGQNYNSPLHF.

V is TRBV12-3 or TRBV12-4 and J is TRBJ2-5; D is possibly TRBD1 or TRBD2 (5 bases each). V dropped 1 base and J dropped 4 bases, with 13 bases sitting between them. The CDR3 runs 15 residues. The CDR3 sequence: CASSLVNLGVETQYF. The CDR3 DNA reads TGTGCCAGCAGTTTAGTAAATTTGGGGGTAGAGACCCAGTACTTC.

Many counts were recorded for this clonotype. The chain uses TRBV27 and TRBJ1-5, with D unresolved. V was cut by 6 bases and J by 1 base, with 7 bases left in between. Germline V lookup: CDR1 MNHEY, CDR2 SMNVEV (reference sequence). This CDR3 is built from 13 residues. For the CDR3, the DNA is TGTGCCAGCAGCCCGGACAGCAATCAGCCCCAGCATTTT. Protein sequence: CASSPDSNQPQHF.

This clonotype was counted many times. The chain recombines TRBV12-3 or TRBV12-4 with TRBJ1-2; D may be TRBD1 (5 bases). V lost 5 bases and J 0 bases, leaving 10 bases between the germline ends. The CDR3 covers 14 residues. CDR3 nucleotide sequence: TGTGCCAGCAGTATGGGACTGGCTAACTATGGCTACACCTTC. This sequence encodes CASSMGLANYGYTF.

CDR3 nucleotides: TGTGCCAGCACCCCAGGGGGGGCTGGACAGCCCCAGCATTTT. Protein product: CASTPGGAGQPQHF. The chain has TRBV28 and TRBJ1-5; TRBD1 matches at 7 bases. V trimming: 7 bases; J trimming: 7 bases; junction bases outside the gene matches: 10. This CDR3 has 14 amino acids. Germline CDR1 and CDR2: MDHEN and SYDVKM.

Ten or more counts support this clonotype. The chain has TRBV27 and TRBJ1-2; the match to TRBD1 covers 8 bases. The CDR3 loop spans 14 amino acids. V shed 3 bases and J 4 bases; nucleotides not matched to a gene: 4. Germline V lookup: CDR1 MNHEY, CDR2 SMNVEV (reference sequence). In DNA form, the CDR3 reads TGTGCCAGCAGTTTTTCAGGGGGCAGCTATGGCTACACCTTC. Translation gives CASSFSGGSYGYTF.

This clonotype was recorded at least ten times. V usage is TRBV20-1 and J usage is TRBJ1-1; 8 bases are shared with TRBD1. The CDR3 is made up of 12 amino acids. The germline gives CDR1 DFQATT, CDR2 SNEGSKA (reference sequence). In DNA form, the CDR3 reads TGCAGGGCAGACAGGGGAGACACTGAAGCTTTCTTT. The encoded protein is CRADRGDTEAFF.

This clonotype has at least ten counts. The rearrangement links TRBV5-1 to TRBJ2-7; TRBD1 or TRBD2 may be the D gene (6 bases each). Germline V gene lookup returns CDR1 SGHRS and CDR2 YFSETQ. The CDR3 loop spans 14 amino acids. V lost 0 bases, J lost 6 bases, and 13 bases lay in between. DNA of the CDR3: TGCGCCAGCAGCTTGGAACAGGGAGGATCCGAGCAGTACTTC. Residues: CASSLEQGGSEQYF.

The table lists this clonotype with many counts. The chain employs TRBV12-3 or TRBV12-4 and TRBJ1-5; no firm D call. This CDR3 is 12 amino acids long. V lost 3 bases and J lost 6, with 6 bases in between. CDR3 loop: CASSFSGQPQHF. CDR3 bases: TGTGCCAGCAGTTTTAGTGGTCAGCCCCAGCATTTT.

The chain's CDR3 is CASSGHRDRANQPQHF. CDR3 in DNA: TGTGCCAGCAGTGGTCACCGGGACAGGGCAAATCAGCCCCAGCATTTT. The chain employs TRBV2 and TRBJ1-5; 9 bases align to TRBD1. Unmatched junction bases numbered 8, after V lost 4 bases and J lost 4 bases. The CDR3 is 16 amino acids. In germline, CDR1 is SNHLY, CDR2 FYNNEI.

Ten or more counts support this clonotype. The rearrangement joins TRBV24-1 to TRBJ1-2; TRBD1 might be the D (6 bases). CDR1 is KGHDR, CDR2 SFDVKD, per germline. The ends were cut back, 9 bases at V and 6 bases at J, with 10 bases in the middle. The CDR3 contains 11 residues. The CDR3 DNA reads TGTGCCACCGGAGGGGGAGATGGCTACACCTTC. Translated: CATGGGDGYTF.

In this sample, this clonotype turned up many times. The chain combines TRBV19 with TRBJ2-2; the match to TRBD2 covers 8 bases. Trimming at V came to 9 bases and at J to 3 bases, leaving 12 bases not matched to a gene. CDR3 length: 16 amino acids. Germline V gene data show CDR1 as LNHDA and CDR2 as SQIVND (reference sequence). The CDR3 is CASSTRGGWDTGELFF. The CDR3 nucleotides are TGTGCCAGCTCGACCCGGGGGGGATGGGACACCGGGGAGCTGTTTTTT.

This clonotype showed up many times. The rearrangement joins TRBV20-1 to TRBJ2-7, with 8 bases matching TRBD2. The CDR3 is 14 residues long. Trimming at V came to 2 bases and at J to 3 bases, leaving 6 bases not matched to a gene. The V gene's germline CDR1 is DFQATT and CDR2 SNEGSKA (reference sequence). As DNA, the CDR3 is TGCAGTGCTAGAAGGGGGGGACTAGACTACGAGCAGTACTTC. Translating it yields CSARRGGLDYEQYF.

The chain couples TRBV5-4 to TRBJ1-1; 7 nucleotides line up with TRBD1. This CDR3 is 15 amino acids long. Per the germline V gene, CDR1 is SGHNT and CDR2 is YYREEE (reference sequence). J was trimmed by 2 bases and V by 4 bases; bases with no gene match: 8. The CDR3: CASSPTGVVNTEAFF. DNA for the CDR3: TGTGCCAGCAGCCCTACAGGGGTTGTAAACACTGAAGCTTTCTTT.

This clonotype was seen many times. CDR3 nucleotides: TGTGCCAGCAGTTCGGGTGGGAGCTCCTATAATTCACCCCTCCACTTT. This sequence encodes CASSSGGSSYNSPLHF. This chain uses TRBV28 with TRBJ1-6; the D is unclear. Per germline, CDR1 MDHEN and CDR2 SYDVKM. The CDR3 spans 16 residues. Trimming pared 4 bases from V and 0 bases from J, leaving 10 bases between.

This clonotype was counted many times. The V call is TRBV5-1, the J call TRBJ1-2, with a tentative D call TRBD1 (5 bases). Trimming shortened V by 0 bases and J by 7 bases, and 10 bases separated the two germline ends. Germline V lookup: CDR1 SGHRS, CDR2 YFSETQ. The CDR3 sequence is 13 residues long. As DNA, the CDR3 is TGCGCCAGCAGCTTGGATCCGACAGTTGGCTACACCTTC. Amino acids: CASSLDPTVGYTF.

A remark on this clonotype: One end of the junction does not line up with germline, which may come from a read error. The chain joins TRBV7-8 to TRBJ2-5; no definite D call. The germline CDR1 and CDR2 sequences are SGHVS and FQNEAQ. The CDR3 is 13 amino acids. The CDR3 DNA sequence: TGTGACAGCTTAGAAAGGAATTCAGAGACCCAGTACTTT. It yields the protein CDSLERNSETQYF.

This clonotype was recorded many times. V usage is TRBV3-1 and J usage is TRBJ1-2; 7 bases are a match to TRBD1. With 8 bases clipped from V and 7 bases from J, the junction kept 1 base outside the gene matches. The CDR3 extends over 10 amino acids. Germline V gene data show CDR1 as LGHDT and CDR2 as YNNKEL (reference sequence). CDR3 sequence reads: CASYRGGYTF. CDR3 DNA: TGTGCCAGCTACAGGGGTGGCTACACCTTC.

This clonotype was detected ten times or more. The V and J genes are TRBV20-1 and TRBJ2-7; TRBD1 agrees at 8 bases. J was trimmed by 0 bases and V by 5 bases; bases with no gene match: 6. Per the germline V gene, CDR1 is DFQATT and CDR2 is SNEGSKA (reference sequence). This CDR3 spans 14 amino acids. The CDR3 reads CSAQRQGSSYEQYF. The DNA for the CDR3 is TGCAGTGCTCAACGACAGGGGAGCTCCTACGAGCAGTACTTC.

This clonotype was seen at least ten times. The rearrangement uses TRBV6-2 or TRBV6-3 and TRBJ2-6, with D unclear. CDR3 length: 13 residues. Germline V CDR1 and CDR2: MNHEY, SVGEGT. V was shortened by 7 bases and J by 4 bases, with 8 bases between the two germline ends. The CDR3, as DNA: TGTGCCAGCACCCTCTCCGGGGCCAACGTCCTGACTTTC. Its protein product is CASTLSGANVLTF.

This clonotype was seen repeatedly, ten times or more. J is TRBJ2-7 and V is TRBV28, with a possible D match to TRBD2 (7 bases). Germline CDR1 is MDHEN and CDR2 is SYDVKM. Trimming cost V 9 bases and J 4 bases, with 16 bases left between them. The CDR3 runs to 13 residues. For the CDR3, the DNA is TGTGCCAGACCCAACAGCGGGACATACGAGCAGTACTTC. As protein: CARPNSGTYEQYF.

Ten or more counts support this clonotype. The CDR3 coding sequence is TGTGCCAGCAGAGCAGGGGGGCTTGAAGCTTTCTTT. This codes for CASRAGGLEAFF. This rearrangement joins TRBV27 to TRBJ1-1; 7 bases are a match to TRBD1. The trim removed 6 bases at V and 7 bases at J, leaving 5 bases unmatched. Germline CDR1 and CDR2: MNHEY and SMNVEV (reference sequence). The CDR3 runs 12 residues.